This T cell receptor (beta chain) was sequenced for a study of blood T cell repertoires in COVID-19. Study-level background: Whether acute or convalescent, the COVID-19 samples came from the United States, Italy and Spain.

Germline values: CDR1 SNHLY, CDR2 FYNNEI. The CDR3 spans 13 residues. V shed 8 bases and J shed 5 bases, with 15 bases lying between them. Authors' data handling: Cell counts per sample came from amplifying reference gene primers. Clones were read by immunoSEQ multiplex PCR, and TCRdb kept only the in-frame ones, dropping some. V, J and clone size are those of that table, while D and trimming were read from the DNA. The table records under 500,000 clones, around 87% of them present only once. Categorization into cohorts depended on clinical history that participants reported. The rearrangement uses TRBV2 and TRBJ2-5; no clear D gene. Material: PBMCs or T cells enriched from blood (not recorded which). The receptor's source is a man aged 25-45 years who had recovered from COVID-19. The CDR3 bases are TGTGCCAGCCTCACAGAGAACACGGAGACCCAGTACTTC. Its translation: CASLTENTETQYF.